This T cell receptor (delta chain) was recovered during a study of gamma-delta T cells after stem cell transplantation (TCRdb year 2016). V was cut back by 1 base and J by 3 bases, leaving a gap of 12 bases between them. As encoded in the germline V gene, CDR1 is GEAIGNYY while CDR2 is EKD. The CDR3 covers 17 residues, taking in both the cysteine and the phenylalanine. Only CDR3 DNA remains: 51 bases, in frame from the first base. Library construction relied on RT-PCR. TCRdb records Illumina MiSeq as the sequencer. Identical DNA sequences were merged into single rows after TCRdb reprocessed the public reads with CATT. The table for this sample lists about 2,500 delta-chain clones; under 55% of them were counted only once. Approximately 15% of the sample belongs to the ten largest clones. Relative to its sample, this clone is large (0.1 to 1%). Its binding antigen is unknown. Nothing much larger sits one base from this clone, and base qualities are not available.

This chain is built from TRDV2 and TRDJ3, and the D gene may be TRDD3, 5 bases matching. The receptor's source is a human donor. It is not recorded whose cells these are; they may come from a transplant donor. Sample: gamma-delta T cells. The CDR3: CACDTPAGDWDTRQMFF. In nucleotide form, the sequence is TGTGCCTGTGACACTCCTGCCGGGGACTGGGACACCCGACAGATGTTTTTC.